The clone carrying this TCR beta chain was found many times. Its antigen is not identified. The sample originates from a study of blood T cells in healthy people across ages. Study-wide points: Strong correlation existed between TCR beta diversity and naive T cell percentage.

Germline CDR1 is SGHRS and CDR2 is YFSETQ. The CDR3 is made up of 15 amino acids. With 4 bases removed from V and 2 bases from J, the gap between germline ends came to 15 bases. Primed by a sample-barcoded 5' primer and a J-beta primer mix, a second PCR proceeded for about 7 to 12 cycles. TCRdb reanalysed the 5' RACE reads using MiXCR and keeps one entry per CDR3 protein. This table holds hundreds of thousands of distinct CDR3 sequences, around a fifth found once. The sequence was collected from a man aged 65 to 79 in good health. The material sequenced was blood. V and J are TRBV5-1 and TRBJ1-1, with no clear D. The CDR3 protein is CASSPNQVVNTEAFF. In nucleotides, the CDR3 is TGCGCCAGCAGCCCGAATCAGGTTGTAAACACTGAAGCTTTCTTT.